One T cell receptor beta chain is described in this entry. Antigen: not known. 60 Vbeta and 13 Jbeta primers were used in PCR. In the authors' methods: It was a later analysis that counted 79 million or so unique TCR beta chains, of which around 11 million were shared. The protocol was immunoSEQ multiplex PCR, while the TCRdb copy is restricted to in-frame clones and leaves out a portion. The DNA was the basis for D and trimming; V, J and clone size are from that table. The table includes 90,000 to 150,000 clones, about 70% detected once. Germline V gene data show CDR1 as SGHVS and CDR2 as FQNEAQ. Trimming shortened V by 1 base and J by 6 bases, and 10 bases separated the two germline ends. This CDR3 is built from 14 residues. This record comes from a study of cytomegalovirus exposure and HLA in healthy donors. Study-level points and caveats: HLA alleles showed associations with 16,951 TCR beta sequences in a later analysis, at a 0.05 false discovery rate. The study had only CMV serostatus as immune exposure information. Earlier analysis yielded a pattern in which most TCR beta V segments were productive about 87% or about 30% of the time.

The sequenced sample was PBMCs. The clonotype was recovered from a woman aged 40 to 50 in good health and CMV-seronegative. The chain links TRBV7-8 to TRBJ2-1, with D unclear. This CDR3 is CASSLVGPRNEQFF. The CDR3 coding sequence is TGTGCCAGCAGCTTAGTTGGTCCGCGCAATGAGCAGTTCTTC.